These 5 T cell receptor beta chains were all obtained from the same sample, sequenced in a study of beta chain features in type 1 diabetes. Study results and limitations: Shorter TCRB CDR3s, moderately but significantly so, were found in Type 1 diabetes patients in all four CD4+ subsets.

Their antigens are not known. All of the isolated RNA was reverse transcribed, so expressed TCRB transcripts were sequenced. Assay: immunoSEQ multiplex PCR; the TCRdb copy retains only in-frame clones and omits some. The table shows 300,000 to 400,000 clones, with about 13% occurring only once. Sequencing used naive CD4+ T cells from blood. Every receptor here comes from a woman aged 18-29 years with type 1 diabetes.

This clone has a count of ten or more. The V gene is TRBV28, the J gene TRBJ2-3, with TRBD2 identical over 8 bases. The ends lost 5 bases at V and 5 bases at J; junction bases unmatched: 6. Germline CDR1 MDHEN, CDR2 SYDVKM. The CDR3 runs to 14 residues. The CDR3 sequence is CASSPGTRVDTQYF. Written as DNA, the CDR3 is TGTGCCAGCAGTCCGGGGACTAGGGTAGATACGCAGTATTTT. The full variable domain, with the rest looked up from reference TRBV28 and TRBJ2-3, is DVKVTQSSRYLVKRTGEKVFLECVQDMDHENMFWYRQDPGLGLRLIYFSYDVKMKEKGDIPEGYSVSREKKERFSLILESASTNQTSMYLCASSPGTRVDTQYFGPGTRLTVL.

The chain combines TRBV7-9 with TRBJ2-1; D unresolved. V was clipped by 2 bases and J by 0 bases, with 14 bases between them. Germline V lookup: CDR1 SEHNR, CDR2 FQNEAQ (reference sequence). There are 17 residues in the CDR3. The CDR3 sequence: CASSLRDFRSSYNEQFF. CDR3 coding DNA: TGTGCCAGCAGCTTACGAGACTTTAGGAGCTCCTACAATGAGCAGTTCTTC.

The genes are TRBV11-2 and TRBJ2-7, with D perhaps matching TRBD2 (5 bases). In germline, CDR1 is SGHAT, CDR2 FQNNGV. V lost 2 bases, J lost 2 bases, and 13 bases lay in between. The CDR3 sequence is 15 residues long. CDR3 DNA sequence: TGTGCCAGCAGCTTAACGTCGGCTAGCCCCTACGAGCAGTACGTC. It encodes CASSLTSASPYEQYV.

There are a few counts of this clone. The chain uses TRBV11-2 and TRBJ2-5, with D tentatively TRBD2 (6 bases). Germline V CDR1 and CDR2: SGHAT, FQNNGV. V was cut by 5 bases and J by 3 bases, with 16 bases left in between. CDR3 size: 15 residues. CDR3 region: CASSRGRDSKETQYF. The CDR3 DNA reads as TGTGCCAGCAGCAGAGGCCGGGACTCCAAAGAGACCCAGTACTTC.

This clone was picked up a small number of times. J is TRBJ2-1 and V is TRBV7-2; 9 nucleotides agree with TRBD1. The V gene end was trimmed by 4 bases and the J gene end by 9 bases; junction bases not matched to a gene: 13. Germline values: CDR1 SGHTA, CDR2 FQGNSA. This CDR3 is built from 16 residues. CDR3 DNA sequence: TGTGCCAGCAGCTGGCCAACGGGACAGGGTACCGGTGAGCAGTTCTTC. Its translation: CASSWPTGQGTGEQFF.